The sequence of this TCR beta chain was determined in a study of identical twins (dated by TCRdb to the mid-2010s). In the study overall: To test whether fetal clonotypes persist, the study used deep sequencing on TCR alpha and beta repertoires from monozygotic twins, unrelated adults of various ages, and cord blood. Replicate twin experiments were performed at different times using different library preparation protocols to rule out contamination.

From the cysteine through the phenylalanine, the CDR3 covers 15 amino acids. The only DNA kept is the CDR3, 45 bases in frame from the first base. Looking up the germline V gene (reference sequence) yields CDR1 PRHDT and CDR2 FYEKMQ. The germline ends are 12 bases apart after V is trimmed by 1 base and J by 2 bases. Libraries came from 5' RACE. The sample was run on an Illumina HiSeq 2000. Template switching added a universal primer binding site, and the final cDNA carried a unique molecular identifier that allowed TCR cDNA molecules to be counted accurately. Specific primers in the conserved constant-segment region were used to synthesize first-strand cDNA for the TCR alpha and beta chains. To control for contamination, every cDNA library carried two barcodes: a SMART-Mk sample barcode plus Illumina barcodes. TruSeq adapter sequences, together with Illumina sample barcodes, were added in two successive PCR steps. The Illumina HiSeq platform was used with custom primers to sequence TCR alpha and beta cDNA libraries. The paper's data handling went like this. Raw reads were processed with MiGEC to extract unique molecular identifiers, and MiXCR was used to determine CDR3 positions. Recombination models were inferred per individual with the repgenHMM and IGoR tools using an EM algorithm. Shared clonotypes were analyzed with the tcR package in R, and sharing was normalized by the product of cloneset sizes. To study raw recombination without the effects of thymic and clonal selection, out-of-frame nonproductive sequences were analyzed. The public reads were reprocessed in TCRdb via fastp at Q25 and MiXCR, keeping in-frame beta chains. Each record represents a unique CDR3 protein, reported with the most common genes and DNA among its rows. None of the V and J calls come from the authors' own analysis; TCRdb made them. The sample table shows roughly 720,000 distinct CDR3 sequences, and about 20% are seen once. The biggest ten clones account for less than 15% of the sample.

Every donor in the study was a healthy Caucasian. Three pairs of female monozygotic twins, all aged roughly 18 to 30 years, made up the twin cohort. Peripheral blood mononuclear cells were the source from which RNA for the TCR libraries was isolated. Turning to this clonotype: Its specific antigen is unknown. No base-level quality is on record; no much larger clone is a single base apart.

The paper's findings and limits, for the study overall: Fewer insertions were carried by abundant cord blood beta clonotypes; a weaker similar trend was observed in young adult naive repertoires, while no such trend was observed in memory repertoires. Excess twin sharing in beta out-of-frame sequences was weaker because fewer shared sequences lowered the signal-to-noise ratio. In monozygotic twins, recombination models systematically underestimated out-of-frame TCR alpha sharing, but the models matched the sharing seen between unrelated individuals. Zero-insertion analyses could be partly confounded by invariant T cells such as MAIT and iNKT, although diverse VJ usage argued against such confounding for most clonotypes. Because the same donors could not be followed over many years, conclusions were based on cross-sectional statistical analysis. Compared with coincidental sharing between unrelated individuals, an excess of low generation-probability sequences was observed among out-of-frame TCR alpha sequences shared between twins.

The data also belong to a second study, concerning T cells expressing NK-cell markers. The second study, in turn, reports: Three sorted T-cell subsets (CD3+CD56+NKG2C+, CD3+CD56+NKG2C- and CD3+CD56-NKG2C+) from about 8 donors had their TCR beta-chain repertoires profiled. Among the eight sequenced donors, only one was HCMV-seronegative, while the other seven were HCMV-seropositive. In several experiments an anti-gammadeltaTCR antibody was added to restrict sorting to alphabetaTCR-expressing T cells. For 6 or 7 donors, the dominant CD3+CD56+NKG2C+ clonotypes were among the top 10 CD8+ clonotypes and accounted for about 1.0-7.0% of CD8+ T cells. Those dominant clonotypes were again the most abundant among CD3+CD56-NKG2C+ cells in a few donors, at about 28.3-65%. It remained unclear whether the expanded NKG2C-expressing T cell clones were specific for HCMV antigens. Randomly selected healthy volunteers, three men and five women, were used as the eight sequenced donors. HCMV-specific IgG was detected in serum with a commercial ELISA kit to determine HCMV serostatus. For several donors, unsorted PBMC were also used to sequence bulk peripheral blood T-cell repertoires. MIGEC was used to demultiplex reads and group reads by UMI, and MiTCR was used to assemble and quantify clonotypes. To exclude erroneous sequences, any TCR cDNA sequence not supported by at least two reads was discarded. The tcR package was used for downstream repertoire analysis, and clonotypes were matched across fractions by CDR3 nucleotide sequence plus V segment. VDJmatch was used to annotate antigen specificity against VDJdb, with one amino acid substitution in CDR3 allowed.

The sequenced sample consisted of PBMCs. Recombination connected TRBV13 to TRBJ2-7; the D gene is possibly TRBD1, with 5 bases matching. The TCR sequence derives from a woman under 30 in good health. The bases are TGTGCCAGCAGCTTAGATGCAGGGATTACCTACGAGCAGTACTTC. This is translated as CASSLDAGITYEQYF.